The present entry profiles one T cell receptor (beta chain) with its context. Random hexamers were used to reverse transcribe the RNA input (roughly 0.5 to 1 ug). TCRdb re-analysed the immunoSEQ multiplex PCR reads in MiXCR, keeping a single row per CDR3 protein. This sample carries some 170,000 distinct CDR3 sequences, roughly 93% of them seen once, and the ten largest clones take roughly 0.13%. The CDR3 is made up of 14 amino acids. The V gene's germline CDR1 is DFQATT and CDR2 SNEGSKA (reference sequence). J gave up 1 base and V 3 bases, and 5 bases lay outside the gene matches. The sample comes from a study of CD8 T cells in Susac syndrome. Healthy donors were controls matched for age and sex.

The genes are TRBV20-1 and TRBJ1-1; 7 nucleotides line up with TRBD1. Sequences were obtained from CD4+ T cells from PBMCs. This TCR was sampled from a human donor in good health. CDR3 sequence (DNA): TGCAGTGCTAGCTACAGGGGAACGAACACTGAAGCTTTCTTT. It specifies CSASYRGTNTEAFF.